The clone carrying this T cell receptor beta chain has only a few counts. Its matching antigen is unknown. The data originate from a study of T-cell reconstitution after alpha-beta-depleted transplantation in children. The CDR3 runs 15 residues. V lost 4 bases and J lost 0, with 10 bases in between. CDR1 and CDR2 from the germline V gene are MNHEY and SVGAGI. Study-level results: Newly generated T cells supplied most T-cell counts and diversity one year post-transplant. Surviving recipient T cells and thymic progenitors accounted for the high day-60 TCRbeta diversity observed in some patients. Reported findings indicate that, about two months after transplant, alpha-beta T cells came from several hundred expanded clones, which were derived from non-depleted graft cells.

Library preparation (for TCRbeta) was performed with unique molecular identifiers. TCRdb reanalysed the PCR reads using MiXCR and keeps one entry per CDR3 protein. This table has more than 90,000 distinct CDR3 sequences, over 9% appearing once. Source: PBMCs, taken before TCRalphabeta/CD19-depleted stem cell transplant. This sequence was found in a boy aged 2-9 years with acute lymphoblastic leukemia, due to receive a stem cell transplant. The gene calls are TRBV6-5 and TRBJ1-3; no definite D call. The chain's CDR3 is CASSLGSTSGNTIYF. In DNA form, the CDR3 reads TGTGCCAGCAGTTTGGGCAGTACCTCTGGAAACACCATATATTTT.